This TCR beta chain was captured in a study of vaccination and CD4 T cells after COVID-19. About the research overall: Convalescent persons amounted to six males plus four females, two of whom were Hispanic.

The sample's treatment: approximately 10-day PBMC culture with coronavirus spike peptide pools or control peptides (ViraFEST assay). One should note that the unexposed donor's CD4+ T cells were collected before the COVID-19 pandemic (2011-2018). Once obtained from cultured CD4+ T cells, the DNA was sequenced using the Oncomine TCR Beta short-read assay. Using its own MiXCR run on the PCR reads, TCRdb lists one record per CDR3 protein. The sample contains about 7,200 distinct CDR3 sequences, over 40% of which appear only once. Between the trimmed V and J ends, which lost 0 bases and 6 bases, there was a span of 2 bases. This CDR3 contains 12 residues. Germline CDR1 ENHRY, CDR2 SYGVKD. Details on this clonotype: The antigen remains unidentified.

J is TRBJ2-2 and V is TRBV10-3; D unclear. Input material: CD4+ T cells from blood, cultured in vitro. The clonotype comes from a human donor in good health. The CDR3: CAISESAGELFF. DNA for the CDR3: TGTGCCATCAGTGAGTCTGCCGGGGAGCTGTTTTTT.